The 28 T cell receptor beta chains listed next were all sequenced from one sample in a study of high-grade serous ovarian cancer treatment subgroups. Here immunoSEQ multiplex PCR was the method, and the copy in TCRdb shows in-frame clones only, minus some. The repertoire has over 15,000 clones, 73% of them found once; the top ten carry more than 3.5%. Tumor tissue was taken before any definitive surgery or chemotherapy was given. The specimen was tumor tissue. The source of these receptors is a human donor with high-grade serous ovarian cancer.

V and J are TRBV11-2 and TRBJ2-7; D gene unclear. V lost 3 bases to trimming and J lost 5 bases, with 8 bases between them. The CDR3 has 12 residues. Per the germline V gene, CDR1 is SGHAT and CDR2 is FQNNGV. The CDR3 protein is CASSFTSHEQYF. CDR3 DNA sequence: TGTGCCAGCAGCTTTACGTCACACGAGCAGTACTTC. Using reference TRBV11-2 and TRBJ2-7 for the parts outside the CDR3, the full variable domain is EAGVAQSPRYKIIEKRQSVAFWCNPISGHATLYWYQQILGQGPKLLIQFQNNGVVDDSQLPKDRFSAERLKGVDSTLKIQPAKLEDSAVYLCASSFTSHEQYFGPGTRLTVT.

The chain combines TRBV9 with TRBJ2-5, with TRBD2 matching 8 bases. Unmatched junction bases numbered 0, after V lost 0 bases and J lost 2 bases. There are 14 residues in the CDR3. Germline V CDR1 and CDR2: SGDLS, YYNGEE. In nucleotides, the CDR3 is TGTGCCAGCAGCGTAGGCGGGGGGCAAGAGACCCAGTACTTC. It yields the protein CASSVGGGQETQYF.

V is TRBV30 and J is TRBJ1-1; D call uncertain. Between the trimmed V and J ends, which lost 2 bases and 2 bases, there was a span of 6 bases. The CDR3 contains 12 residues. Germline CDR1 is GTSNPN and CDR2 is SVGIG (reference sequence). CDR3 nucleotide sequence: TGTGCCTGGAGTAACTATAACACTGAAGCTTTCTTT. This sequence encodes CAWSNYNTEAFF.

The chain employs TRBV29-1 and TRBJ1-4; D not certain. The V and J ends lost 4 bases and 5 bases respectively, with 17 bases between them. Germline lookup yields CDR1 SQVTM and CDR2 ANQGSEA. The CDR3 sequence is 15 residues long. DNA of the CDR3: TGCAGCGTTGGTGGCGGCTGGCCCGCAAATGAAAAACTGTTTTTT. Its protein is CSVGGGWPANEKLFF.

This chain uses TRBV18 with TRBJ2-7, with D unclear. Germline V lookup: CDR1 KGHSH, CDR2 LQKENI. Trimming removed 2 bases from V and 6 bases from J, with 8 bases in between. The CDR3 has 12 residues. The CDR3 sequence is CASSPDPTEQYF. The CDR3 DNA sequence: TGTGCCAGCTCACCAGACCCGACCGAGCAGTACTTC.

Comments on this clone: Compared with germline, one end of the junction differs, possibly owing to a read error. The genes are TRBV19 and TRBJ2-1; 9 nucleotides line up with TRBD1. The germline gives CDR1 LNHDA, CDR2 SQIVND (reference sequence). The CDR3 covers 20 residues. The chain's CDR3 is CASSPRDREAGLTSYNGQFF. Here the CDR3 DNA reads TGTGCCAGTAGTCCTCGGGACAGGGAAGCCGGCCTAACCTCCTACAATGGGCAGTTCTTC.

This sequence joins TRBV6-6 and TRBJ1-5, with D possibly TRBD1 on 5 matching bases. This CDR3 contains 15 residues. Per the germline V gene, CDR1 is MNHNY and CDR2 is SVGAGI (reference sequence). The germline V and J ends were trimmed by 8 bases and 0 bases, with 14 bases remaining between them. This chain's CDR3 is CASEGNQGSNQPQHF. CDR3 nucleotide sequence: TGTGCCAGCGAGGGAAATCAGGGTAGCAATCAGCCCCAGCATTTT.

The rearrangement links TRBV18 to TRBJ1-1; D gene ambiguous. The CDR3 totals 15 residues. Germline assignment: CDR1 KGHSH and CDR2 LQKENI. Trimming pared 2 bases from V and 3 bases from J, leaving 13 bases between. The CDR3 DNA reads as TGTGCCAGCTCACCATCTTATCAGCCAGACACTGAAGCTTTCTTT. The encoded protein is CASSPSYQPDTEAFF.

The genes are TRBV4-2 and TRBJ2-1, with no clear D. V was cut by 2 bases and J by 6 bases, with 5 bases left in between. This CDR3 is 12 amino acids long. Per the germline V gene, CDR1 is LGHNA and CDR2 is YNFKEQ. DNA of the CDR3: TGTGCCAGCAGCCAATCCGGCAATGAGCAGTTCTTC. Amino acid sequence: CASSQSGNEQFF.

This sequence joins TRBV11-2 and TRBJ1-2; D not resolved. This CDR3 spans 14 amino acids. The V gene's germline CDR1 is SGHAT and CDR2 FQNNGV. With 0 bases removed from V and 8 bases from J, the gap between germline ends came to 13 bases. CDR3 protein: CASSLDRALGGYTF. The CDR3, as DNA: TGTGCCAGCAGCTTAGATAGGGCTCTTGGGGGCTACACCTTC. Together with reference TRBV11-2 and TRBJ1-2, the CDR3 gives the full variable domain: EAGVAQSPRYKIIEKRQSVAFWCNPISGHATLYWYQQILGQGPKLLIQFQNNGVVDDSQLPKDRFSAERLKGVDSTLKIQPAKLEDSAVYLCASSLDRALGGYTFGSGTRLTVV.

The chain is built from TRBV10-3 and TRBJ1-2; D possibly corresponds to TRBD1 (5 bases). This CDR3 is built from 16 residues. The V end was cut by 2 bases, the J end by 3 bases, with 16 bases between. Germline CDR1 is ENHRY and CDR2 is SYGVKD. The CDR3 region has the DNA TGTGCCATCAGTGAGGCCTATGGTTGGGGCGACTATGGCTACACCTTC. It codes for CAISEAYGWGDYGYTF.

This rearrangement joins TRBV25-1 to TRBJ2-2; 9 bases match TRBD1. J was trimmed by 4 bases and V by 3 bases; bases with no gene match: 3. In germline, CDR1 is MGHDK, CDR2 SYGVNS. The CDR3 is made up of 15 amino acids. In DNA form, the CDR3 reads TGTGCCAGCAGTGACGGGACAGGGCGCACCGGGGAGCTGTTTTTT. This codes for CASSDGTGRTGELFF.

The chain joins TRBV4-3 to TRBJ2-6, with D perhaps TRBD2 (6 bases). V lost 0 bases, J lost 3 bases, and 21 bases lay in between. Germline V gene lookup returns CDR1 LGHNA and CDR2 YSLEER. The CDR3 extends over 20 amino acids. Here the CDR3 reads CASSQDLLSGLSNGANVLTF. The CDR3, as DNA: TGCGCCAGCAGCCAAGATCTTTTAAGTGGACTATCCAATGGGGCCAACGTCCTGACTTTC.

The genes are TRBV5-1 and TRBJ2-1; D unclear. V lost 5 bases, J lost 1 base, and 13 bases lay in between. Germline CDR1 SGHRS, CDR2 YFSETQ. The CDR3 is 15 residues long. The CDR3 DNA reads as TGCGCCAGCAGAGGAAGGCCGGAGTCCTACAATGAGCAGTTCTTC. Amino acid sequence: CASRGRPESYNEQFF.

This chain links TRBV9 with TRBJ1-1, with unresolved D. Deletions cut 0 bases from V and 2 bases from J, with 11 bases between. There are 15 residues in the CDR3. Germline V gene lookup returns CDR1 SGDLS and CDR2 YYNGEE. The CDR3 DNA follows: TGTGCCAGCAGCGTAGCTGGGAACACAAACACTGAAGCTTTCTTT. It translates to CASSVAGNTNTEAFF.

The chain employs TRBV11-3 and TRBJ1-1, with 8 positions matching TRBD1. The CDR3 is made up of 14 amino acids. After removal of 4 bases from V and 9 bases from J, the junction contained 10 bases not matched to a gene. From germline, CDR1 is SGHNT and CDR2 YENEEA. The CDR3 region is CASSSPGQGKKAFF. The CDR3 DNA follows: TGTGCCAGCAGCTCTCCTGGACAGGGAAAAAAAGCTTTCTTT. Looking up the rest from reference TRBV11-3 and TRBJ1-1 gives the full variable domain: EAGVVQSPRYKIIEKKQPVAFWCNPISGHNTLYWYLQNLGQGPELLIRYENEEAVDDSQLPKDRFSAERLKGVDSTLKIQPAELGDSAVYLCASSSPGQGKKAFFGQGTRLTVV.

CDR3 coding DNA: TGTGCCAGCAGTGATCGACAAAACACTGAAGCTTTCTTT. Protein: CASSDRQNTEAFF. The rearrangement joins TRBV27 to TRBJ1-1, with no clear D. Per germline, CDR1 MNHEY and CDR2 SMNVEV (reference sequence). V lost 5 bases to trimming and J lost 2 bases, with 9 bases between them. This CDR3 has 13 residues.

In nucleotides, the CDR3 is TGTGCCAGCAGCTTAGAGGCGGGGGTCTCCTACGAGCAGTACTTC. Its translation: CASSLEAGVSYEQYF. This rearrangement joins TRBV7-2 to TRBJ2-7, with 7 bases lining up with TRBD2. V shed 1 base and J 0 bases; nucleotides not matched to a gene: 3. Per the germline V gene, CDR1 is SGHTA and CDR2 is FQGNSA. CDR3 length: 15 residues.

The rearrangement links TRBV7-2 to TRBJ2-4; a weak D match, TRBD2 (5 bases). Germline CDR1 SGHTA, CDR2 FQGNSA. V lost 2 bases and J lost 0, with 11 bases in between. The CDR3 contains 16 residues. In DNA form, the CDR3 reads TGTGCCAGCAGCTTAACGGTCGGGGTAGCCAAAAACATTCAGTACTTC. Protein product: CASSLTVGVAKNIQYF.

The V and J genes are TRBV7-9 and TRBJ2-3, with 7 nucleotides matching TRBD1. In germline, CDR1 is SEHNR, CDR2 FQNEAQ (reference sequence). This CDR3 spans 17 amino acids. Trimming removed 5 bases from V and 0 bases from J; junction bases left unmatched: 11. CDR3 sequence reads: CASSPWDSITSTDTQYF. In DNA form, the CDR3 reads TGTGCCAGCAGCCCATGGGACAGCATTACTAGCACAGATACGCAGTATTTT.

This clone was recorded once. The V and J genes are TRBV6-4 and TRBJ2-3; 9 bases are shared with TRBD2. With V trimmed by 8 bases and J by 4 bases, 7 bases remained unmatched. CDR1 and CDR2 from the germline V gene are MRHNA and SNTAGT. This CDR3 is 14 amino acids long. The CDR3, as DNA: TGTGCCAGCTCCAGCGGGGGGCCGGCAGATACGCAGTATTTT. It is translated as CASSSGGPADTQYF.

The J gene is TRBJ2-1, the V gene TRBV4-3; 9 bases fit TRBD2. With V trimmed by 0 bases and J by 5 bases, 8 bases remained unmatched. CDR1 is LGHNA and CDR2 is YSLEER in the germline V gene. This CDR3 region has 17 residues. The CDR3 spells CASSQEYRSGGNNEQFF. The CDR3 DNA is TGCGCCAGCAGCCAAGAATATAGGAGCGGGGGGAACAATGAGCAGTTCTTC.

The chain couples TRBV7-3 to TRBJ2-7; 10 positions agree with TRBD1. The CDR3 is 14 residues long. Germline V gene data show CDR1 as SGHTA and CDR2 as FQGTGA. With V trimmed by 5 bases and J by 2 bases, 3 bases remained unmatched. The CDR3 sequence: CASSLGTGAYEQYF. CDR3 DNA sequence: TGTGCCAGCAGCCTCGGGACAGGGGCCTACGAGCAGTACTTC.

This chain uses TRBV28 with TRBJ2-5, with unresolved D. The CDR3 consists of 13 residues. The V gene's germline CDR1 is MDHEN and CDR2 SYDVKM. V shed 6 bases and J shed 1 base, with 9 bases lying between them. The CDR3 DNA follows: TGTGCCAGCAGCCCTTTTACCCAAGAGACCCAGTACTTC. Encoded protein: CASSPFTQETQYF.

The chain uses TRBV6-4 and TRBJ1-2; a weak D match, TRBD1 (5 bases). The ends were cut back, 7 bases at V and 5 bases at J, with 14 bases in the middle. Per germline, CDR1 MRHNA and CDR2 SNTAGT. The CDR3 loop spans 13 amino acids. The chain's CDR3 is CASNGLREYGYTF. DNA of the CDR3: TGTGCCAGCAACGGGCTCAGGGAATATGGCTACACCTTC.

The chain is built from TRBV6-6 and TRBJ1-2, with D possibly being TRBD1 (5 bases). V was shortened by 2 bases and J by 8 bases, with 12 bases between the two germline ends. The germline CDR1 and CDR2 sequences are MNHNY and SVGAGI (reference sequence). This CDR3 has 13 residues. CDR3: CASSYEAGRGYTF. CDR3 nucleotides: TGTGCCAGCAGTTACGAGGCGGGACGAGGCTACACCTTC.

The genes are TRBV2 and TRBJ2-5; D remains unclear. The J call may be in error: the DNA end matches TRBJ2-7 better. The length of the CDR3 is 12 residues. Germline V gene data show CDR1 as SNHLY and CDR2 as FYNNEI. The CDR3 DNA sequence: TGTGCCAGCAGTTCACAGAACTTCGAGCAGTACTTC. The encoded protein is CASSSQNFEQYF.

This clone was counted only a few times. This rearrangement joins TRBV6-1 to TRBJ2-7; TRBD2 might be the D (7 bases). From germline, CDR1 is MNHNS and CDR2 SASEGT. V gave up 3 bases and J gave up 5 bases, with 17 bases separating them. The CDR3 sequence is 15 residues long. CDR3 residues: CASSDSGGGVDEQYF. DNA of the CDR3: TGTGCCAGCAGTGATTCGGGCGGGGGCGTCGACGAGCAGTACTTC.